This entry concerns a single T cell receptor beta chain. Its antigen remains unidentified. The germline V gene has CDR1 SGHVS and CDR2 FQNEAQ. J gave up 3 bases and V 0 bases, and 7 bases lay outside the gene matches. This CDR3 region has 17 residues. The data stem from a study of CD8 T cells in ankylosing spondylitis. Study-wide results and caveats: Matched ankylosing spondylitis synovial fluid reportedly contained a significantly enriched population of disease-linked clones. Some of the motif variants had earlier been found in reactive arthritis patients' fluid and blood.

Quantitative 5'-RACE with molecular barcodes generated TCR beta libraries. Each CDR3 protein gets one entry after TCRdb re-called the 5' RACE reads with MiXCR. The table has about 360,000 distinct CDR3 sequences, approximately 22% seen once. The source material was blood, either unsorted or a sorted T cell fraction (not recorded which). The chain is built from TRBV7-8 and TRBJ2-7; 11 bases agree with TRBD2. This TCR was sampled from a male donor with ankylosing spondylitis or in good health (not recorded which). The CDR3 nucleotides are TGTGCCAGCAGCTTAGCGCGGCTAGCGGGGGGACACTACGAGCAGTACTTC. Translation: CASSLARLAGGHYEQYF.